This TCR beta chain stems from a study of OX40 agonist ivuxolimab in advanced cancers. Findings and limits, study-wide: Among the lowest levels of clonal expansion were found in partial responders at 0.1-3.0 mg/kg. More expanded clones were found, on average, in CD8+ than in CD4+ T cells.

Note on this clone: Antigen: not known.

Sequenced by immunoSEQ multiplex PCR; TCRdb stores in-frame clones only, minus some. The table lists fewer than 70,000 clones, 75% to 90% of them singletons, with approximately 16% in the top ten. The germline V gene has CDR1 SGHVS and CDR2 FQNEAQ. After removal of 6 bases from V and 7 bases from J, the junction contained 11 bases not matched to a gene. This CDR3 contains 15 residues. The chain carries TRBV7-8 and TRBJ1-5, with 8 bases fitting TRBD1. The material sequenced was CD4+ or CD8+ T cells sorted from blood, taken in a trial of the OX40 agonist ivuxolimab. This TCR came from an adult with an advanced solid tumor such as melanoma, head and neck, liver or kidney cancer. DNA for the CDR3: TGTGCCAGCAGTCCTAGGACAGGGATCGGACAGCCCCAGCATTTT. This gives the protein CASSPRTGIGQPQHF.